This is a list of T cell receptor beta chains from one sample in a study of blood T cell repertoires in COVID-19. Profiled with immunoSEQ multiplex PCR; TCRdb holds only in-frame clones, not every one. This table has about 37,000 clones, more than 70% appearing once. Sequencing was done on a sample of peripheral blood. These receptors all stem from a man in his sixties with active COVID-19. Each CDR3 is given with its conserved first and last residue. D genes are given only for firm matches. Not every row has a clone size; where given, it reads once, few, many or a size class.

TRBD2,TRBV6-5,TRBJ2-3,-,CASGPGLAGVGTQYF,TGTGCCAGCGGACCAGGACTAGCGGGAGTGGGTACGCAGTATTTT
TRBD1,TRBV5-1,TRBJ2-6,-,CASSFTTGESSGANVLTF,TGCGCCAGCAGCTTCACGACAGGGGAAAGCTCTGGGGCCAACGTCCTGACTTTC
-,TRBV7-9,TRBJ2-4,-,CASSLLLGDIQYF,TGTGCCAGCAGCTTATTGCTAGGAGACATTCAGTACTTC
-,TRBV10-2,TRBJ2-7,-,CASSLTRTSYEQYF,TGCGCCAGCAGCCTGACTAGGACCTCCTACGAGCAGTACTTC
TRBD2,TRBV5-1,TRBJ2-7,-,CASSSGTSGLQYF,TGCGCCAGTTCCTCCGGGACTAGCGGGTTGCAGTACTTC
TRBD1,TRBV5-4,TRBJ1-1,-,CASSFFVRGLPMNTEAFF,TGTGCCAGCAGCTTTTTCGTCAGGGGGTTACCGATGAACACTGAAGCTTTCTTT
TRBD2,TRBV10-2,TRBJ2-5,-,CASSDSETSGGQETQYF,TGCGCCAGCAGTGATAGCGAGACTAGCGGGGGGCAAGAGACCCAGTACTTC
TRBD1,TRBV5-1,TRBJ1-2,-,CASSLISGTARNGYTF,TGCGCCAGCAGCTTGATCTCAGGGACAGCGAGGAATGGCTACACCTTC
TRBD2,TRBV24-1,TRBJ2-1,-,CATSDLQIGGSSYNEQFF,TGTGCCACCAGTGATTTGCAAATCGGCGGGAGCTCCTACAATGAGCAGTTCTTC
-,TRBV7-9,TRBJ1-5,-,CASSPQGGNQPQHF,TGTGCCAGCAGCCCCCAGGGTGGCAATCAGCCCCAGCATTTT
TRBD2,TRBV5-1,TRBJ2-1,once,CASSFSGLTDNEQFF,TGCGCCAGCAGCTTTTCGGGACTAACTGACAATGAGCAGTTCTTC
TRBD1,TRBV24-1,TRBJ1-2,once,CATSDPGQGDYGYTF,TGTGCCACCAGTGATCCGGGACAGGGCGACTATGGCTACACCTTC